This TCR beta chain was retrieved from a study of T cells in Graves' hyperthyroidism and ophthalmopathy. Unmatched junction bases numbered 7, after V lost 5 bases and J lost 4 bases. The CDR3 extends over 14 amino acids. Germline V gene sequence: CDR1 SNHLY, CDR2 FYNNEI. Amplification yielded TCR beta CDR3 regions, with RNA transcripts as the source. The primer set for the first-round RT-PCR of the TCR CDR3 was HTBI. TCRdb recomputed calls from the multiplex PCR reads with MiXCR, one row per CDR3 protein. The sample holds hundreds of thousands of distinct CDR3 sequences, around 15% seen once. This clonotype was observed many times. Its antigen is still unknown. Researchers barred patients who had uncontrolled infection, other autoimmune disease, pregnancy or lactation. PBMCs were derived from under 13 ml fresh peripheral blood. The study, taken as a whole, reports: Ophthalmopathy was separated from stable hyperthyroidism by a 13 V-J model.

The J gene is TRBJ2-7, the V gene TRBV2, with 8 positions matching TRBD2. The specimen sequenced was blood. This TCR derives from a young woman with Graves' hyperthyroidism. CDR3 DNA sequence: TGTGCCAGCAGTAGCGGGAGCGCGGCGTACGAGCAGTACTTC. Protein sequence: CASSSGSAAYEQYF.